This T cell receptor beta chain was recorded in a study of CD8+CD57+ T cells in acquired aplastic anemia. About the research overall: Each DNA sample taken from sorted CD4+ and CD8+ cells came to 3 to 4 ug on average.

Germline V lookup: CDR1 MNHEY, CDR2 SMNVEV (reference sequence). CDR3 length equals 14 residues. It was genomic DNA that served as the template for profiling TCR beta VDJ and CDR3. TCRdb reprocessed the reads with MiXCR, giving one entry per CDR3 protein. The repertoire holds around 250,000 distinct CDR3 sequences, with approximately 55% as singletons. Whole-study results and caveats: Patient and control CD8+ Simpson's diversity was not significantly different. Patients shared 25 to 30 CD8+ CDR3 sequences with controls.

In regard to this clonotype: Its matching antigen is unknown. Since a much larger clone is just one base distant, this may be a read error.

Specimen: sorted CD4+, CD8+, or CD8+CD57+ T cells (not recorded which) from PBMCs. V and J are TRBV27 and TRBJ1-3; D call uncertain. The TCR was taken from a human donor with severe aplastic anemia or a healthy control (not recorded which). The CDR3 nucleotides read TGTGCCAGCAGTGATCGTAGCTCTGGAGACACCATATATTTT. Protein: CASSDRSSGDTIYF.